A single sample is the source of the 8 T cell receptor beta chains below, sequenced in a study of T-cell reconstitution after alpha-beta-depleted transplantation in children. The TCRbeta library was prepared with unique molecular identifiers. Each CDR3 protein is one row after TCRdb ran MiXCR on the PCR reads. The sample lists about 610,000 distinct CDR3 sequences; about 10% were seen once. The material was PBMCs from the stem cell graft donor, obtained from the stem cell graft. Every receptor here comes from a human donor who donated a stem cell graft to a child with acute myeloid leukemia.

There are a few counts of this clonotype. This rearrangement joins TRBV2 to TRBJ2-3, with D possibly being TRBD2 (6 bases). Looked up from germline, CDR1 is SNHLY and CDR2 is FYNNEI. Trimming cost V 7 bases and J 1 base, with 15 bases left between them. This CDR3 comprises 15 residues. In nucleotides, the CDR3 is TGTGCCAGCACTTGGGCGGGATCGGGCACAGATACGCAGTATTTT. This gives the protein CASTWAGSGTDTQYF.

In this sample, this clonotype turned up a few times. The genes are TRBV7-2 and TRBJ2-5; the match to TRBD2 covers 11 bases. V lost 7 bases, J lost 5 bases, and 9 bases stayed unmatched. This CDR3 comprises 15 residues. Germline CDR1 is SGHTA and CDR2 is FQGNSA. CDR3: CASTSSGRFDETQYF. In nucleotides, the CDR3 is TGTGCCAGCACCTCTAGCGGGAGGTTCGACGAGACCCAGTACTTC.

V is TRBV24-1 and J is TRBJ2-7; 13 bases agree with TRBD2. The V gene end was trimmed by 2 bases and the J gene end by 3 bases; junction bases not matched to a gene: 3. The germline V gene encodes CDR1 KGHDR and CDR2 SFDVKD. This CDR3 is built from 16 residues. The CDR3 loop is CATSDSGLAGYYEQYF. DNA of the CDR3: TGTGCCACCAGTGATTCGGGACTAGCGGGATACTACGAGCAGTACTTC.

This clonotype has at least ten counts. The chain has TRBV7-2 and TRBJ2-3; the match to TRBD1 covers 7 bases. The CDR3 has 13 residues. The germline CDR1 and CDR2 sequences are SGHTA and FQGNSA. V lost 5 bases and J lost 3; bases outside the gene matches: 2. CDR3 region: CASSRRGTDTQYF. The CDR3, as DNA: TGTGCCAGCAGCCGCAGGGGGACAGATACGCAGTATTTT.

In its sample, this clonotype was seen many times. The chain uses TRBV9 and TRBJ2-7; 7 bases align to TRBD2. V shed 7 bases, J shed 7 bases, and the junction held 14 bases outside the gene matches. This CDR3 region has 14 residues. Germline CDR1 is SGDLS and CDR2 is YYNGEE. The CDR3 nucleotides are TGTGCCAGCGGCACTACTAGCGAGGCGGGGGAGCAGTACTTC. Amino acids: CASGTTSEAGEQYF. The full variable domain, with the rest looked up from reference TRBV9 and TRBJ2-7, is DSGVTQTPKHLITATGQRVTLRCSPRSGDLSVYWYQQSLDQGLQFLIQYYNGEERAKGNILERFSAQQFPDLHSELNLSSLELGDSALYFCASGTTSEAGEQYFGPGTRLTVT.

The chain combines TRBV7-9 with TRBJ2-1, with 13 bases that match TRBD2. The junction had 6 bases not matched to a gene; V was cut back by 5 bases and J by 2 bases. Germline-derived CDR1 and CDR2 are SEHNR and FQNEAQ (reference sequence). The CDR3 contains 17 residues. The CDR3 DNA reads TGTGCCAGCAGCCTCCCACTAGCGGGAGGGACCTACAATGAGCAGTTCTTC. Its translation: CASSLPLAGGTYNEQFF.

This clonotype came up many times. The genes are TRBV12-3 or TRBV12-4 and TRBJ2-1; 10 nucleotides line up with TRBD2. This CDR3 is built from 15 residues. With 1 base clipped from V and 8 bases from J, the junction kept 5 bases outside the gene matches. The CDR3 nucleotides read TGTGCCAGCAGTTTAGAAGCGGGAGGGCACGATGAGCAGTTCTTC. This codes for CASSLEAGGHDEQFF.

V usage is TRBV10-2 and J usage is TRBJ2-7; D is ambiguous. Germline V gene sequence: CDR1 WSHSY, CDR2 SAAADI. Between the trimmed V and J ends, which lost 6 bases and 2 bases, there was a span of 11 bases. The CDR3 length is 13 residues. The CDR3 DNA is TGCGCCAGCAGACCCGACATTGCCTACGAGCAGTACTTC. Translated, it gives CASRPDIAYEQYF.